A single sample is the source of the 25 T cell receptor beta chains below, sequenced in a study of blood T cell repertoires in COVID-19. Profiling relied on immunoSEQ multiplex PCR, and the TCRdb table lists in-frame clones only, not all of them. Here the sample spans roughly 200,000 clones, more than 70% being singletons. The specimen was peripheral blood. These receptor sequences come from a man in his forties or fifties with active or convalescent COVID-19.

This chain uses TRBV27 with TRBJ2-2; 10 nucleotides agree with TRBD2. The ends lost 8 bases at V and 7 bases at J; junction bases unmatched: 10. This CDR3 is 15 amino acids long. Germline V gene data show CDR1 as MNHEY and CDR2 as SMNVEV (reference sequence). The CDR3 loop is CASLGLAETDGELFF. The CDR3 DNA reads TGTGCCAGCCTAGGACTAGCGGAGACGGACGGGGAGCTGTTTTTT.

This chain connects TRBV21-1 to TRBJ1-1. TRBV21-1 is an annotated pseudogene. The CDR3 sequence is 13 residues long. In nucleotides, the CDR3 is TGTGCCAGCAGCAAACCCCCGGGTACTGAAGCTTTCTTT. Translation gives CASSKPPGTEAFF.

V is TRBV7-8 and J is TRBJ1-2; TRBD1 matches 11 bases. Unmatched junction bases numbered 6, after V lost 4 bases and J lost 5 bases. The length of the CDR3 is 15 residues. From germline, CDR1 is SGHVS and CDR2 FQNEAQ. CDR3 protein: CASSSRDRGEYGYTF. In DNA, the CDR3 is TGTGCCAGCAGCTCAAGGGACAGGGGGGAGTATGGCTACACCTTC. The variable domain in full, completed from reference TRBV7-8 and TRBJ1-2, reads GAGVSQSPRYKVAKRGQDVALRCDPISGHVSLFWYQQALGQGPEFLTYFQNEAQLDKSGLPSDRFFAERPEGSVSTLKIQRTQQEDSAVYLCASSSRDRGEYGYTFGSGTRLTVV.

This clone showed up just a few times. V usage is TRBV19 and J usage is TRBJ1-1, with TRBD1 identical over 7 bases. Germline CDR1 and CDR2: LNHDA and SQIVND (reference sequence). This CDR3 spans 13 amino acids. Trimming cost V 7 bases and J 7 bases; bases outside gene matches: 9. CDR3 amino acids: CASTTGERNEAFF. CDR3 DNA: TGTGCCAGTACCACAGGGGAAAGAAATGAAGCTTTCTTT. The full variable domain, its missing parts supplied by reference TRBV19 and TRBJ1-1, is DGGITQSPKYLFRKEGQNVTLSCEQNLNHDAMYWYRQDPGQGLRLIYYSQIVNDFQKGDIAEGYSVSREKKESFPLTVTSAQKNPTAFYLCASTTGERNEAFFGQGTRLTVV.

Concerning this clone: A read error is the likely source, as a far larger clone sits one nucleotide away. The CDR3 spells CASSYRDTGELFF. The CDR3 DNA reads as TGTGCCAGCAGTTACCGGGACACCGGGGAGCTGTTTTTT. The chain joins TRBV6-6 to TRBJ2-2; unclear D gene. This CDR3 region has 13 residues. CDR1 MNHNY and CDR2 SVGAGI come from the germline V gene (reference sequence). V lost 2 bases, J lost 3 bases, and 4 bases lay in between.

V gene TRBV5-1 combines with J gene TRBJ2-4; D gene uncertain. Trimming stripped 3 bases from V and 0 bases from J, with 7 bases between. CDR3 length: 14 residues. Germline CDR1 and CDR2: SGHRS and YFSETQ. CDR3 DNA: TGCGCCAGCAGCTCCACGGTAGCCAAAAACATTCAGTACTTC. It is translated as CASSSTVAKNIQYF.

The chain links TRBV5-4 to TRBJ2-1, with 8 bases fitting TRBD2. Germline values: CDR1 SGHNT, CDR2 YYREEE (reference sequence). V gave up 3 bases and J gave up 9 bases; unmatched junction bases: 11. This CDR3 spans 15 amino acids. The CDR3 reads CASSSRTSSVFEQFF. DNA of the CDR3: TGTGCCAGCAGCTCCCGGACTAGCTCCGTGTTTGAGCAGTTCTTC.

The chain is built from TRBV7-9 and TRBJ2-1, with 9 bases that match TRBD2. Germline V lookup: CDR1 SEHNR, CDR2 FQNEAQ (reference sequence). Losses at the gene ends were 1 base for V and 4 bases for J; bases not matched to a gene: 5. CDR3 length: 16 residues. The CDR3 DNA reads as TGTGCCAGCAGCTTAGAGAGTAGCGGGAGTTACAATGAGCAGTTCTTC. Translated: CASSLESSGSYNEQFF.

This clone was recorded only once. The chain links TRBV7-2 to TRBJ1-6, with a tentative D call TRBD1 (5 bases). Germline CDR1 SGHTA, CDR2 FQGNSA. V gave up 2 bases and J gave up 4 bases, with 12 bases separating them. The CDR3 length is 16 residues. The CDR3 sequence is CASSLMQGGYNSPLHF. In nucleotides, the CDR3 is TGTGCCAGCAGCTTAATGCAGGGCGGATATAATTCACCCCTCCACTTT.

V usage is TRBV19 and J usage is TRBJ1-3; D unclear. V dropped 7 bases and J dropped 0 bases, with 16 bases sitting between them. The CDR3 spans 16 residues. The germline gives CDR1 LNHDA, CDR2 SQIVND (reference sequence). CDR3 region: CASMTSPANSGNTIYF. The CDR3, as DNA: TGTGCCAGTATGACTTCGCCGGCCAACTCTGGAAACACCATATATTTT.

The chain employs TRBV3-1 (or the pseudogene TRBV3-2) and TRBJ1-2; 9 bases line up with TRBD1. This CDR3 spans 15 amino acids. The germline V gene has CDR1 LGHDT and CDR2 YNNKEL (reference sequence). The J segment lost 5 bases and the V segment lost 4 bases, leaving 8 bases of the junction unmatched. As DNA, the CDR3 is TGTGCCAGCAGCCTTTGGGACAGGGAATCGTATGGCTACACCTTC. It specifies CASSLWDRESYGYTF.

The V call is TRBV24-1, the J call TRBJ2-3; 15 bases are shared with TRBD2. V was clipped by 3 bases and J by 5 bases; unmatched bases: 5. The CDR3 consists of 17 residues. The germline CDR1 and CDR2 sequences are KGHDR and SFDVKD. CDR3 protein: CATSDTGLAGGLDTQYF. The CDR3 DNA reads TGTGCCACCAGTGATACCGGACTAGCGGGAGGGCTAGATACGCAGTATTTT.

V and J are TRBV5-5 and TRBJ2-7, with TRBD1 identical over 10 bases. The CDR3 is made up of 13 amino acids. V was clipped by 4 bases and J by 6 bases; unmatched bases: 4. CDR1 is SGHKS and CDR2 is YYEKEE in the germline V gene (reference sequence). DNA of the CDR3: TGTGCCAGCAGCGGGGGACAGGGGCTCGAGCAGTACTTC. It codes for CASSGGQGLEQYF.

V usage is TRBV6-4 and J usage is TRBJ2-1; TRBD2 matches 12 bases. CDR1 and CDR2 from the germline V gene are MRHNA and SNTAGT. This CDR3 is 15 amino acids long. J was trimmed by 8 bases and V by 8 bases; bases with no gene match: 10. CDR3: CASSTGLAGIDEQFF. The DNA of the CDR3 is TGTGCCAGCTCGACCGGACTAGCGGGAATAGATGAGCAGTTCTTC.

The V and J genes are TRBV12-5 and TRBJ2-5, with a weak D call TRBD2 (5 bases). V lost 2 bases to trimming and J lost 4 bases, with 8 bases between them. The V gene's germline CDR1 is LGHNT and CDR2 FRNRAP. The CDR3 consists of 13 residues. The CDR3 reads CASGLSGVETQYF. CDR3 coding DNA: TGTGCTAGTGGTTTGTCCGGGGTAGAGACCCAGTACTTC. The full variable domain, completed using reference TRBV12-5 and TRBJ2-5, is DARVTQTPRHKVTEMGQEVTMRCQPILGHNTVFWYRQTMMQGLELLAYFRNRAPLDDSGMPKDRFSAEMPDATLATLKIQPSEPRDSAVYFCASGLSGVETQYFGPGTRLLVL.

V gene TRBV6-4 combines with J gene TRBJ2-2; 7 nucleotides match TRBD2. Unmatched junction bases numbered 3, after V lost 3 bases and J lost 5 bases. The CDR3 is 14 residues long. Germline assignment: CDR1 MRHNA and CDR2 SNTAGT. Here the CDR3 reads CASSDLAETGELFF. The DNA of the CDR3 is TGTGCCAGCAGTGATCTAGCGGAAACCGGGGAGCTGTTTTTT.

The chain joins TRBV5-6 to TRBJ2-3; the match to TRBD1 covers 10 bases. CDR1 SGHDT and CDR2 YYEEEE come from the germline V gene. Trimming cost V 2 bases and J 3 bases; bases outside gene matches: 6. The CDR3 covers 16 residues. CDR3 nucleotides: TGTGCCAGCAGCTTTCCCGGGACAGGGGAGACAGATACGCAGTATTTT. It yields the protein CASSFPGTGETDTQYF.

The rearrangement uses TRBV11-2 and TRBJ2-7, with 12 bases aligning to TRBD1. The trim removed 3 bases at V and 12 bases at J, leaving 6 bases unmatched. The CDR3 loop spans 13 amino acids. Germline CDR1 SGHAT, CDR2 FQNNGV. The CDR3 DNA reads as TGTGCCAGCAGCTTGGGGACAGGGGGCTTCTCGTACTTC. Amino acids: CASSLGTGGFSYF. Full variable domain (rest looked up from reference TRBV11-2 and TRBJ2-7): EAGVAQSPRYKIIEKRQSVAFWCNPISGHATLYWYQQILGQGPKLLIQFQNNGVVDDSQLPKDRFSAERLKGVDSTLKIQPAKLEDSAVYLCASSLGTGGFSYFGPGTRLTVT.

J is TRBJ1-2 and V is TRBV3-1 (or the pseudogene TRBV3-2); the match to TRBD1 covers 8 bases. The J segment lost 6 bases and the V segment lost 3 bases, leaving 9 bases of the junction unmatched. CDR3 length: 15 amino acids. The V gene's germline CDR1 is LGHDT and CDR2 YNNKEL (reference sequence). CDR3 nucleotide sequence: TGTGCCAGCAGCCACCAGGACAGGGTTGGAAATGGCTACACCTTC. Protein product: CASSHQDRVGNGYTF.

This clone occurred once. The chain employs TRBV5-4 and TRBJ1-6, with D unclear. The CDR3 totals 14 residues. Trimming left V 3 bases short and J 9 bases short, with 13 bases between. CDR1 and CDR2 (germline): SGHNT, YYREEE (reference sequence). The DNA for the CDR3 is TGTGCCAGCAGCTCGGGGAGACATGGTTCACCCCTCCACTTT. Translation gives CASSSGRHGSPLHF.

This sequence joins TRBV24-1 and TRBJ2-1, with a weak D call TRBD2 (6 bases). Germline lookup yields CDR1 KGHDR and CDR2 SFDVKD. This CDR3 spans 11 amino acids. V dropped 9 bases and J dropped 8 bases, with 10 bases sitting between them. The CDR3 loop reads CATGGSHEQFF. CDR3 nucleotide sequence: TGTGCCACCGGAGGGTCGCATGAGCAGTTCTTC.

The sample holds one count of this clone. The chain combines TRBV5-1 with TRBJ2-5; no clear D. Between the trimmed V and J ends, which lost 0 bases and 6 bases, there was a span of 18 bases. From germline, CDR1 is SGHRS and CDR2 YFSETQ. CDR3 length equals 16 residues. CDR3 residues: CASSLDLAASLKTQYF. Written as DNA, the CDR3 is TGCGCCAGCAGCTTGGATCTGGCGGCTTCCCTAAAGACCCAGTACTTC.

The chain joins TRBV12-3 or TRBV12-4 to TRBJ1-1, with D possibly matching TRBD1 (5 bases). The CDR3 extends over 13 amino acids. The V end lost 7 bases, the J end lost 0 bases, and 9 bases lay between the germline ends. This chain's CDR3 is CASKGQMNTEAFF. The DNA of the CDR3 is TGTGCCAGCAAAGGACAAATGAACACTGAAGCTTTCTTT.

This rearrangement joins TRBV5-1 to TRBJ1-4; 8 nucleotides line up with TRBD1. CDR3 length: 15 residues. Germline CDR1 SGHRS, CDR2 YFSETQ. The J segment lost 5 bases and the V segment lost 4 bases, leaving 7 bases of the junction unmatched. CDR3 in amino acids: CASSPTGVQNEKLFF. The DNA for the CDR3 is TGCGCCAGCAGCCCGACAGGGGTCCAAAATGAAAAACTGTTTTTT.

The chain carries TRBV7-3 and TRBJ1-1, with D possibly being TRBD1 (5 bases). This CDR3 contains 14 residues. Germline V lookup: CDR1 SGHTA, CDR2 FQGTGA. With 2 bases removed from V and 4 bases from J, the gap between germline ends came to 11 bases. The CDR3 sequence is CASSLHQGLTEAFF. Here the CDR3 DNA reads TGTGCCAGCAGCTTACATCAGGGTCTCACTGAAGCTTTCTTT.